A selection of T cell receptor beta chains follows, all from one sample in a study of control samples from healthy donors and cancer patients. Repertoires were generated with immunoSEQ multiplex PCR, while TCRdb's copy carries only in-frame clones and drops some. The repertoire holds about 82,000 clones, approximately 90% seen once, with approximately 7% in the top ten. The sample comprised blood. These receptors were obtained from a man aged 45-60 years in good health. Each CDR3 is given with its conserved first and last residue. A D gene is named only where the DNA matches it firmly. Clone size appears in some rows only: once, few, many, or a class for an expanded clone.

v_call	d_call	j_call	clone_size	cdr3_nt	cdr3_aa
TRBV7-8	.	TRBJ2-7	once	TGTGCCAGCAGCTTAGTATCCGGGAACGAGCAGTACTTC	CASSLVSGNEQYF
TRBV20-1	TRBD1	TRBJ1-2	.	TGCAGTGCTAGTGAGACAGGGTCCTATGGCTACACCTTC	CSASETGSYGYTF
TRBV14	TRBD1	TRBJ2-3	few	TGTGCCAGCAGCCAAGACAACAGGGGGCTCGACTGGCGGAGGACAGATACGCAGTATTTT	CASSQDNRGLDWRRTDTQYF
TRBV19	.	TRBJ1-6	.	TGTGCCAGTAATTCTGCAGGGAGCAATTCACCCCTCCACTTT	CASNSAGSNSPLHF
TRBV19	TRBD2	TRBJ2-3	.	TGTGCCAGTAGTATTGGTAAGGGACTAGCGGCAGATACGCAGTATTTT	CASSIGKGLAADTQYF
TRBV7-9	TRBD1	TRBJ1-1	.	TGTGCCAGCAGCTTAGGGACAGGCCTAGGGGCTTTCTTT	CASSLGTGLGAFF
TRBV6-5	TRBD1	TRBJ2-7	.	TGTGCCAGCAGTTACGTGACAGGGAGCTCCTACGAGCAGTACTTC	CASSYVTGSSYEQYF
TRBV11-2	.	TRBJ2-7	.	TGTGCCAGCAGCTTATTCACCCAGGTCAGCTCCTACGAGCAGTACTTC	CASSLFTQVSSYEQYF
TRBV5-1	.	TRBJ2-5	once	TGCGCCAGCAGCTTCAGGGGTTACCAAGAGACCCAGTACTTC	CASSFRGYQETQYF
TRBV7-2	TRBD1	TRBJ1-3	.	TGTGCCAGCAGCTTCGATCCAGGGGGCGCGGGAAACACCATATATTTT	CASSFDPGGAGNTIYF
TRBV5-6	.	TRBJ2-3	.	TGTGCCAGCAGCTTGCGGGTAAACACAGATACGCAGTATTTT	CASSLRVNTDTQYF
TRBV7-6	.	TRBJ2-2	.	TGTGCCAGCAGCTTAGTTATCCGGACGTTGGCCGGGGAGCTGTTTTTT	CASSLVIRTLAGELFF
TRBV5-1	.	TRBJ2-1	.	TGCGCCAGCAGCTTGGAACATGAGCAGTTCTTC	CASSLEHEQFF
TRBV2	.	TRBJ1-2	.	TGTGCCAGCAGTGAACGACAGAATAATGGCTACACCTTC	CASSERQNNGYTF
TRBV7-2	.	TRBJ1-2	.	TGTGCCAGCAGCTTAAAAGTTCCTAACTATGGCTACACCTTC	CASSLKVPNYGYTF
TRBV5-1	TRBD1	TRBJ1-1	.	TGCGCCAGCAGCCCAGGTCCGGGACAGGGTCTCGACACTGAAGCTTTCTTT	CASSPGPGQGLDTEAFF
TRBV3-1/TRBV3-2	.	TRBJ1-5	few	TGTGCCAGCAGCACTCAGATAAATCAGCCCCAGCATTTT	CASSTQINQPQHF
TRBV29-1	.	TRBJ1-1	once	TGCAGCGTTTCGGGGAACACTGAAGCTTTCTTT	CSVSGNTEAFF
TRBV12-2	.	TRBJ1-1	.	TGTGCAAGTCGCTTAGTGCGGTCGGTGATTGAAGCTTTCTTT	CASRLVRSVIEAFF
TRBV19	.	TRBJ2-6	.	TGTGCCAGTAGTATCCGGCAGGGGGGCGCTGGGGCCAACGTCCTGACTTTC	CASSIRQGGAGANVLTF
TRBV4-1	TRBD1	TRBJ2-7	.	TGCGCCAGCAGTACGACAGGGGGGGGCGAGCAGTACTTC	CASSTTGGGEQYF
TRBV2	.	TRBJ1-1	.	TGTGCCAGCAGTGAATATGGGGACGTAGCTTTCTTT	CASSEYGDVAFF
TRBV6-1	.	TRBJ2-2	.	TGTGCCAGCAGTGAAGCGATCTTAATCGGCGGGGAGCTGTTTTTT	CASSEAILIGGELFF
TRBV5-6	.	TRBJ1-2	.	TGTGCCAGCAGCTTGTCCGGGGGGAAGACTTTC	CASSLSGGKTF
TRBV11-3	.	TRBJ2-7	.	TGTGCCAGCAGCTTAGCAGGGTTCCACGAGCAGTACTTC	CASSLAGFHEQYF
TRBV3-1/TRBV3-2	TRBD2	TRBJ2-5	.	TGTGCCAGCAGCCAGCGTTCTGTTGGCGGGGGGTCCGGGACCCAGTACTTC	CASSQRSVGGGSGTQYF
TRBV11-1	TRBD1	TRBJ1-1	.	TGTGCCAGCAGCTTAGACCCCAGGGGGCTGGCTGAAGCTTTCTTT	CASSLDPRGLAEAFF
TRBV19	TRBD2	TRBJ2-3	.	TGTGCCAGTAGTATCGGGACTAGCGTCACAGATACGCAGTATTTT	CASSIGTSVTDTQYF
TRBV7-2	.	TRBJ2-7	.	TGTGCCAGCAGCTTAAGGTCCATAGGCGGGTACGAGCAGTACTTC	CASSLRSIGGYEQYF
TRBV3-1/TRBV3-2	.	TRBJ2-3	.	TGTGCCAGCAGCCAAGGGGAGGTTCCGCGACCGTTTGGAAATACGCAGTATTTT	CASSQGEVPRPFGNTQYF
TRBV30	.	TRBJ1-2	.	TGTGCCTGGGGAAGAGGGGCAGGATATGGCTACACCTTC	CAWGRGAGYGYTF
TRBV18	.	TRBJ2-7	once	TGTGCCAGCTCACCTTCCCAGAAAGTAGAGCAGTACTTC	CASSPSQKVEQYF
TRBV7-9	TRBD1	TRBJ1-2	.	TGTGCCAGCAGCTTAGGGGACAGGTTTATCTATGGCTACACCTTC	CASSLGDRFIYGYTF
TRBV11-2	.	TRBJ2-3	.	TGTGCCAGCAGCTTAGGTTTTATTCGGGGGAGCACAGATACGCAGTATTTT	CASSLGFIRGSTDTQYF
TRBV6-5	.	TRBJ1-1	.	TGTGCCAGCAGTTGGACATCTTTTGACACTGAAGCTTTCTTT	CASSWTSFDTEAFF
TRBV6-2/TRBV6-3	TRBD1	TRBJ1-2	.	TGTGCCAGCAGTTATCGATTATATCCGGGACAGGGCATCAACTATGGCTACACCTTC	CASSYRLYPGQGINYGYTF
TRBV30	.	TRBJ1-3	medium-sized	TGTGCCTGGAAGGGAATTGGAAACACCATATATTTT	CAWKGIGNTIYF
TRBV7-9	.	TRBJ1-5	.	TGTGCCAGCTCCTCGACAGATAGAAATCAGCCCCAGCATTTT	CASSSTDRNQPQHF
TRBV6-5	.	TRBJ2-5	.	TGTGCCAGCAGTTACGGTCCTAGAAGAGAGACCCAGTACTTC	CASSYGPRRETQYF
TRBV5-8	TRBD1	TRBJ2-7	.	TGTGCCAGCAGCCTCGGACAGGGGAAAGGGTACGAGCAGTACTTC	CASSLGQGKGYEQYF
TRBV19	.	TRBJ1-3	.	TGTGCCAGTAGTCCTCGACAGAGCTCTGGAAACACCATATATTTT	CASSPRQSSGNTIYF
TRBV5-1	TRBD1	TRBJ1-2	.	TGCGCCAGCAGCTATTCCTGGACAGGGACTACCGGCTACACCTTC	CASSYSWTGTTGYTF
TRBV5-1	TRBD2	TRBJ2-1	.	TGCGCCAGCACCCAGAGCGGGGGGGCCTTCAATGAGCAGTTCTTC	CASTQSGGAFNEQFF
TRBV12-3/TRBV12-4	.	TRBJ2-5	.	TGTGCCAGTCAACAGGGTCTAGGAGAGACCCAGTACTTC	CASQQGLGETQYF
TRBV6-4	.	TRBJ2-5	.	TGTGCCAGTCCTGAGGGGGGGGGAGAGACCCAGTACTTC	CASPEGGGETQYF
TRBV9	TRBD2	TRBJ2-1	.	TGTGCCAGCAGCTCTCAGACTAGCGGGGATCTAAATGAGCAGTTCTTC	CASSSQTSGDLNEQFF
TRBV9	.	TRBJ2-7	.	TGTGCCAGCAGCGTCGGGGACTACGAGCAGTACTTC	CASSVGDYEQYF
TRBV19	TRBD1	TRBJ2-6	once	TGTGCCAGTAGTATAGAACCGGGACAGGGGAGGGCTGGGGCCAACGTCCTGACTTTC	CASSIEPGQGRAGANVLTF
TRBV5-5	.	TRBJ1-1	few	TGTGCCAGCAGCTTGGCCGTAGCGAACACTGAAGCTTTCTTT	CASSLAVANTEAFF
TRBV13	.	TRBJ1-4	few	TGTGCCAGCAGCCCACAGGGATCAAGTGAAAAACTGTTTTTT	CASSPQGSSEKLFF
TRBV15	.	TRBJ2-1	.	TGTGCCACCAGCAAAGAGTCGGGGAGTGAGCAGTTCTTC	CATSKESGSEQFF
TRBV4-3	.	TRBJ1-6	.	TGCGCCAGCAGAGCGGGGGAGGGTGTTAATTCACCCCTCCACTTT	CASRAGEGVNSPLHF
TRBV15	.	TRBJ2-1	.	TGTGCCACCAGCAGAGACCCCAGCGGGAATGAGCAGTTCTTC	CATSRDPSGNEQFF
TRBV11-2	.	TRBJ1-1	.	TGTGCCAGCAGCTTATGGCTGGGTTCTGAAGCTTTCTTT	CASSLWLGSEAFF
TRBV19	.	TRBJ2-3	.	TGTGCCAGTAGCATTGGTCAGCGCACTAGCACAGATACGCAGTATTTT	CASSIGQRTSTDTQYF
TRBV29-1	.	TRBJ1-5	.	TGCAGCGTCAGGGATAGCAATCAGCCCCAGCATTTT	CSVRDSNQPQHF
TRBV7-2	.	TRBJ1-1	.	TGTGCCAGCAGCTTAGATTACAGGGTGATGCCCCAAGTCGCTGAAGCTTTCTTT	CASSLDYRVMPQVAEAFF
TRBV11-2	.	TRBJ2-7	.	TGTGCCAGCAGCTTAGATCAGGGCAGGGGCGGGGTCGAGCAGTACTTC	CASSLDQGRGGVEQYF
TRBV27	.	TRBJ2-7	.	TGTGCCAGCCGTCCCTTAGGGAGAGTCTCCTACGAGCAGTACTTC	CASRPLGRVSYEQYF
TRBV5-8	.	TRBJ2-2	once	TGTGCCAGCAGCTTTCCCCGTCAGGGTAGGAACACCGGGGAGCTGTTTTTT	CASSFPRQGRNTGELFF